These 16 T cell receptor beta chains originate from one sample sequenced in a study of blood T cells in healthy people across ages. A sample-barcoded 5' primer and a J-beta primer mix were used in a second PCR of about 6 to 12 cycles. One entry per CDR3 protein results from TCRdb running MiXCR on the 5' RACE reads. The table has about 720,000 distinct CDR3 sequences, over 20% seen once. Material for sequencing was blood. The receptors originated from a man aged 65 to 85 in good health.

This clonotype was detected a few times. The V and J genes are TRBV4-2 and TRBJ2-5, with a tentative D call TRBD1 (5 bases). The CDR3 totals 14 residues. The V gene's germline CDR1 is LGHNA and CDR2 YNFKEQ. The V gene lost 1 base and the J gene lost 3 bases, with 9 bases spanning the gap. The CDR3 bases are TGTGCCAGCAGCCAAGCGACAGCCGAAGAGACCCAGTACTTC. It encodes CASSQATAEETQYF.

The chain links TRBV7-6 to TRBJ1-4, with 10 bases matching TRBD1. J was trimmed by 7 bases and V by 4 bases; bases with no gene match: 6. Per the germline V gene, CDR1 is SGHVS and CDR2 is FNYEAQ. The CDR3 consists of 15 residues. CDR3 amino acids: CASSYSDRGVEKLFF. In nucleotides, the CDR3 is TGTGCCAGCAGCTACTCGGACAGGGGGGTTGAAAAACTGTTTTTT.

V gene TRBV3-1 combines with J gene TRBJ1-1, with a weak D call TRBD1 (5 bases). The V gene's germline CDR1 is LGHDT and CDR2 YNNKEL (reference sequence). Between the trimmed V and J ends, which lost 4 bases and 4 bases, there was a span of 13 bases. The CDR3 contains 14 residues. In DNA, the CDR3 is TGTGCCAGCAGCCCTCAGGGTTTTGGCACTGAAGCTTTCTTT. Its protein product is CASSPQGFGTEAFF.

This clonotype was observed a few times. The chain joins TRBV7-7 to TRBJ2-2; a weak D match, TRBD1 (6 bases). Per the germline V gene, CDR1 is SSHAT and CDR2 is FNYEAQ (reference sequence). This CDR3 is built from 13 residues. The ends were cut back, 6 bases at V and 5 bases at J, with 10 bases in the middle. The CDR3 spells CASRFTGTGELFF. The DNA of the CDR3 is TGTGCCAGCAGATTTACAGGGACCGGGGAGCTGTTTTTT.

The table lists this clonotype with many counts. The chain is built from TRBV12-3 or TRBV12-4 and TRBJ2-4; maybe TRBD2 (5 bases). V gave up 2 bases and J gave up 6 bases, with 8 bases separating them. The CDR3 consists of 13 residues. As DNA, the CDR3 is TGTGCCAGCAGTTTAAGTGAGGGAAACATTCAGTACTTC. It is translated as CASSLSEGNIQYF.

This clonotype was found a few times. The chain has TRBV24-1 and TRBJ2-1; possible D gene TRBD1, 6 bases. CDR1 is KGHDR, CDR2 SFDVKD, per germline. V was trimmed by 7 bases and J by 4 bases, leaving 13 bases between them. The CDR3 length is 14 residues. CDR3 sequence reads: CATSATGRYNEQFF. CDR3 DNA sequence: TGTGCCACCAGCGCTACAGGGCGGTACAATGAGCAGTTCTTC.

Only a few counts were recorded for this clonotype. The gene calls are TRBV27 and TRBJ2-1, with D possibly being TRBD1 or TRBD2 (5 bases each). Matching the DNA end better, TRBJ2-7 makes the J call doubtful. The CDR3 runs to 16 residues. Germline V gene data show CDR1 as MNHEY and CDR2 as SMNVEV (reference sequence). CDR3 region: CASSTTGASFGYEQYV. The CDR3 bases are TGTGCCAGCAGCACTACCGGGGCCAGCTTCGGCTACGAGCAGTACGTC.

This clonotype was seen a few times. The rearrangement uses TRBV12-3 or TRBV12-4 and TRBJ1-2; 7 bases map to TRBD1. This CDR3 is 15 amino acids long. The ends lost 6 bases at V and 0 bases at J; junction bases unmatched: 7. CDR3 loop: CASRPQGGTNYGYTF. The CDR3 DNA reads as TGTGCCAGCAGGCCCCAGGGGGGGACTAACTATGGCTACACCTTC.

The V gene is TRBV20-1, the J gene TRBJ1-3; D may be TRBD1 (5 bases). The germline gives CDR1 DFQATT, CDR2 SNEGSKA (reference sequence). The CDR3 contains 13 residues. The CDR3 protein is CAERGGSGNTIYF. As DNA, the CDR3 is TGCGCTGAACGGGGCGGCTCTGGAAACACCATATATTTT.

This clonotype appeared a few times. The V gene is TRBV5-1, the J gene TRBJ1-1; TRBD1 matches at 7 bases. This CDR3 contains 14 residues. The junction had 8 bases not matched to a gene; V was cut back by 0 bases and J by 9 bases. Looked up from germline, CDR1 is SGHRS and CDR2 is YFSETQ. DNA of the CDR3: TGCGCCAGCAGCTTGGGTGAGCAAAGGGGGCAAGCTTTCTTT. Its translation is CASSLGEQRGQAFF. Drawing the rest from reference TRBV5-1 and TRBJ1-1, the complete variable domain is KAGVTQTPRYLIKTRGQQVTLSCSPISGHRSVSWYQQTPGQGLQFLFEYFSETQRNKGNFPGRFSGRQFSNSRSEMNVSTLELGDSALYLCASSLGEQRGQAFFGQGTRLTVV.

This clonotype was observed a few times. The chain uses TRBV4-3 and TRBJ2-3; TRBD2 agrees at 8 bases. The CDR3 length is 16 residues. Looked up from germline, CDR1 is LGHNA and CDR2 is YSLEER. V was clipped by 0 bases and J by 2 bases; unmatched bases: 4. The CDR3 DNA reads TGCGCCAGCAGCCAAGATGCGGGAGGCTCCACAGATACGCAGTATTTT. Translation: CASSQDAGGSTDTQYF.

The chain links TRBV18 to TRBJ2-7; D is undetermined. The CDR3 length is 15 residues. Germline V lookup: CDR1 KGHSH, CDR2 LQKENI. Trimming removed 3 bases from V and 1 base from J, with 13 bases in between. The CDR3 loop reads CASSPARTVSYEQYF. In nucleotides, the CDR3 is TGTGCCAGCTCACCGGCCCGGACGGTATCCTACGAGCAGTACTTC.

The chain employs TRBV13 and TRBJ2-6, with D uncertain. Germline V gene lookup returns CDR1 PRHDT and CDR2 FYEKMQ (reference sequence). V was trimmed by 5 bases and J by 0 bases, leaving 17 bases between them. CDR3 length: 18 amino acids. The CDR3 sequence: CASSNMTSLFSGANVLTF. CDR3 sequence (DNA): TGTGCCAGCAGCAATATGACGTCCCTCTTCTCTGGGGCCAACGTCCTGACTTTC.

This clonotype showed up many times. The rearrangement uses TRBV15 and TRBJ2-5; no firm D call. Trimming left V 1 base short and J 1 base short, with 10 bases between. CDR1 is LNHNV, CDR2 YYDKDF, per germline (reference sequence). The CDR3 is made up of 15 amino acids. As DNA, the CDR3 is TGTGCCACCAGCAGAGGAATCGGTGGCCAAGAGACCCAGTACTTC. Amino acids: CATSRGIGGQETQYF. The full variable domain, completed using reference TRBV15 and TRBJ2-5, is DAMVIQNPRYQVTQFGKPVTLSCSQTLNHNVMYWYQQKSSQAPKLLFHYYDKDFNNEADTPDNFQSRRPNTSFCFLDIRSPGLGDTAMYLCATSRGIGGQETQYFGPGTRLLVL.

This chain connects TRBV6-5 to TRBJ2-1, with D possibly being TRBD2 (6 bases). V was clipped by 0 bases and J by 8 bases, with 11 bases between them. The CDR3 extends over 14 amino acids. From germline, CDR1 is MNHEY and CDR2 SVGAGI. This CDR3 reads CASSYSPGRHEQFF. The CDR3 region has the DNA TGTGCCAGCAGTTACTCCCCGGGGAGGCATGAGCAGTTCTTC.

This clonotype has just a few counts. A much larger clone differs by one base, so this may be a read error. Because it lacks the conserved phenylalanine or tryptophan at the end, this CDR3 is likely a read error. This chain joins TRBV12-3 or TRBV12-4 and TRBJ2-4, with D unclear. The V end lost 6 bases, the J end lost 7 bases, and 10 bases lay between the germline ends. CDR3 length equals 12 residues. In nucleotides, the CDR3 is TGTGCCAGCAGAGGAGAGGAGAACATTCAGTACCTC. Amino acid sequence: CASRGEENIQYL.